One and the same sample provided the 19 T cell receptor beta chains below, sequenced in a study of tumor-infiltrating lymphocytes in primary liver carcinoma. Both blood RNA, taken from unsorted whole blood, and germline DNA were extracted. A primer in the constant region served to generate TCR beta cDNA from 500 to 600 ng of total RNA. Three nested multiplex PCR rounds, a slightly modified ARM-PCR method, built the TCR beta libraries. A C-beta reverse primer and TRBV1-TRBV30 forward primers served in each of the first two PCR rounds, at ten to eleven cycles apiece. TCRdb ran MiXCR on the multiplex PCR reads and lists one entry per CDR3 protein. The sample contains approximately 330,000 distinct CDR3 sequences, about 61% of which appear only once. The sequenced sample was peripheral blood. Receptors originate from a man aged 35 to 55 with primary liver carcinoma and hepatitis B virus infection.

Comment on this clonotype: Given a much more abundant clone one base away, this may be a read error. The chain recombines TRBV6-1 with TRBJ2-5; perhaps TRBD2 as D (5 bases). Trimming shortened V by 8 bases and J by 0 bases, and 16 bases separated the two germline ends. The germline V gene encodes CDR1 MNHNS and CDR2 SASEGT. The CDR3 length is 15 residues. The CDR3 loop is CASHPVRGYQETQYF. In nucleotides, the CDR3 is TGTGCCAGCCATCCGGTCCGGGGTTACCAAGAGACCCAGTACTTC.

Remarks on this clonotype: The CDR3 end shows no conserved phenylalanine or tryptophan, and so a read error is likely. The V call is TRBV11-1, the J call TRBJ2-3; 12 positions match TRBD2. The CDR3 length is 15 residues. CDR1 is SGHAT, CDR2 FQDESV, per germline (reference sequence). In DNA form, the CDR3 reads TGTACCAGCAGCCAGACTAGCGGGAGTTCTGATACGCAGTATTTG. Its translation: CTSSQTSGSSDTQYL.

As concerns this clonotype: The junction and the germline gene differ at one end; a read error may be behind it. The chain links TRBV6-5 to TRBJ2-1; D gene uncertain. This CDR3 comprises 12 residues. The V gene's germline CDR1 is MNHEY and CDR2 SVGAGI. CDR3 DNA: TGTGCCAGCACCGACTTCAAAAATGAGAAGTTATTC. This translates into CASTDFKNEKLF.

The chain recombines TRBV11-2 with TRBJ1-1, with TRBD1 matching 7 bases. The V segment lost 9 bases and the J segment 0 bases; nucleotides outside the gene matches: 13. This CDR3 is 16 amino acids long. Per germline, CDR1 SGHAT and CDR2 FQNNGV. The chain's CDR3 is CASSKGSGGMNTEAFF. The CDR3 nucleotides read TGTGCCAGTAGTAAAGGGTCAGGGGGAATGAACACTGAAGCTTTCTTT. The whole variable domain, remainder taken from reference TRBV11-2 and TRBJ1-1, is EAGVAQSPRYKIIEKRQSVAFWCNPISGHATLYWYQQILGQGPKLLIQFQNNGVVDDSQLPKDRFSAERLKGVDSTLKIQPAKLEDSAVYLCASSKGSGGMNTEAFFGQGTRLTVV.

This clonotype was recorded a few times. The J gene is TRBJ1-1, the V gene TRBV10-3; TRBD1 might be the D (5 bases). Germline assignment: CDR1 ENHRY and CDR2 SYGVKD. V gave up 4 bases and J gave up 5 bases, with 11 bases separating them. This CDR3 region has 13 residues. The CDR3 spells CAISGAGGTEAFF. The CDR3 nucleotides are TGTGCCATCAGTGGAGCGGGGGGGACTGAAGCTTTCTTT.

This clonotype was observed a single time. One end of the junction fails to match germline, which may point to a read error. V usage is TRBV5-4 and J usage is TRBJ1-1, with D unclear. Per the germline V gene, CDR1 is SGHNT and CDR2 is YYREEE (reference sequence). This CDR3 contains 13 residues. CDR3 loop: CTSSLDRDTEAFF. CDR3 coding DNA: TGTACCAGCAGCCTGGACCGCGACACTGAAGCTTTCTTT.

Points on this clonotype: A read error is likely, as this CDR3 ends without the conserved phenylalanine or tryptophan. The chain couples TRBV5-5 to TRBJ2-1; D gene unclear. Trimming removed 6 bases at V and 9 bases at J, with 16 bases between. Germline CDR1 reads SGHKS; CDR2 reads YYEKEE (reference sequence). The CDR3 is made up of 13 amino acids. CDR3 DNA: TGTGCCAGCAACTTACAAGGGTGGGGTGAGCAGTTCCTC. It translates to CASNLQGWGEQFL.

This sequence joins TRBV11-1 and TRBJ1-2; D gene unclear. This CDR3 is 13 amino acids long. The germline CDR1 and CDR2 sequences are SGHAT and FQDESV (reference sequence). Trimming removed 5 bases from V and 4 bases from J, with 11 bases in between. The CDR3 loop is CASSLGISYGYTF. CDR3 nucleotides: TGTGCCAGCAGCCTGGGCATCAGCTATGGCTACACCTTC.

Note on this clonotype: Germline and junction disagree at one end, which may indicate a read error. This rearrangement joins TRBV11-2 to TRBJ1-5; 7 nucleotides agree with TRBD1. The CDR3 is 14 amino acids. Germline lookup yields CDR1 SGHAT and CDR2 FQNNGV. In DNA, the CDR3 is TGTACCAGCAGCTCAAGACAGGGTGCAGGGTCCCAGCATTTT. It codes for CTSSSRQGAGSQHF.

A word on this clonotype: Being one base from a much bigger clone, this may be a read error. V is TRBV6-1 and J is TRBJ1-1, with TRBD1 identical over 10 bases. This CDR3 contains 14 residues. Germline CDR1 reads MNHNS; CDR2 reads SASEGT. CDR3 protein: CASRSDRGHTEAVF. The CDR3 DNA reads TGTGCCAGCAGATCAGACAGGGGGCACACTGAAGCTGTCTTT.

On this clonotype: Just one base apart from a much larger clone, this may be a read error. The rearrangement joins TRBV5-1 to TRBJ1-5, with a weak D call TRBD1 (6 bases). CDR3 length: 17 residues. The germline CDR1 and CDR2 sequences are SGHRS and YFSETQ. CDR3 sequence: CASSLGNRLWDNKPQHF. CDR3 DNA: TGCGCCAGCAGCTTGGGAAACCGATTATGGGACAATAAGCCCCAGCATTTT.

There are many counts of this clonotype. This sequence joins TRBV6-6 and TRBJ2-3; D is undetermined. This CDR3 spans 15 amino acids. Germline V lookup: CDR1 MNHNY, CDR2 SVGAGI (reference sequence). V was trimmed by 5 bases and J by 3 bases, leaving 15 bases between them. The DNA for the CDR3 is TGTGCCAGCAGTCCCCCGACGGCGCGAACAGATACGCAGTATTTT. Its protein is CASSPPTARTDTQYF.

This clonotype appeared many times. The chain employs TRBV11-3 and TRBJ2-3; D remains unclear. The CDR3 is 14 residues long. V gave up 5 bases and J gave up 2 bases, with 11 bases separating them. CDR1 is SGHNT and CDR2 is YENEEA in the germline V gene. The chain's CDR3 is CASSETDATDTQYF. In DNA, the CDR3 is TGTGCCAGCAGCGAGACGGACGCCACAGATACGCAGTATTTT.

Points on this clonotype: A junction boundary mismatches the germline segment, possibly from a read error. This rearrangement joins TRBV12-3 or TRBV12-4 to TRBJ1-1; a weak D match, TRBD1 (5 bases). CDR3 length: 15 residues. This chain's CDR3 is CASSLTGHSNNEAFF. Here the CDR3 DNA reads TGTGCCAGCAGCCTTACAGGACATTCGAACAATGAAGCTTTCTTT.

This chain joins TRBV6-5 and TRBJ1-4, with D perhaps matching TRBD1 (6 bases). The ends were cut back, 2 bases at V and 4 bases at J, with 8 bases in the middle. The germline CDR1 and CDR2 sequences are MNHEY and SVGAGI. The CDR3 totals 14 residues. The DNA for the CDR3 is TGTGCCAGCAGTTACAGGGGGGTTAATGAAAAACTGTTTTTT. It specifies CASSYRGVNEKLFF.

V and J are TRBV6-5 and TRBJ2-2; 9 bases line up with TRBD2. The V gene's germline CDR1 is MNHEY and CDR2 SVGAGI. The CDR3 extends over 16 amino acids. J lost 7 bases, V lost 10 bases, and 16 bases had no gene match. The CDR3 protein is CAIRSPAGGRVGELFF. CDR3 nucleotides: TGTGCCATCAGATCCCCAGCGGGAGGCCGGGTCGGGGAGCTGTTTTTT.

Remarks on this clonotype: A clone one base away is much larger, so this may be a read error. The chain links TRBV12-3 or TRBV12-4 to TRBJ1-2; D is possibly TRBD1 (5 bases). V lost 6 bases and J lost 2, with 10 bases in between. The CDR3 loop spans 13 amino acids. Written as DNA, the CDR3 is TGTGCCAGCAGGACAGAGACCAACTATGGCTACACCTTC. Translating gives CASRTETNYGYTF.

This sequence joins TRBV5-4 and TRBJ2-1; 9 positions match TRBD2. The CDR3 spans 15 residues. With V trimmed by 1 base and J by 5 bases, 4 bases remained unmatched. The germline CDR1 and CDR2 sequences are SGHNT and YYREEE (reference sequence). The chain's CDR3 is CASSLPSGMNNEQFF. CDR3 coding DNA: TGTGCCAGCAGCTTGCCTAGCGGGATGAACAATGAGCAGTTCTTC.

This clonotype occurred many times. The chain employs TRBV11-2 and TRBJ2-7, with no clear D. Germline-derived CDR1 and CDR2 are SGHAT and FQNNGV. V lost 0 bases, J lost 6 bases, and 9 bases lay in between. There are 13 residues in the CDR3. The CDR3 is CASSLDPVGEQYF. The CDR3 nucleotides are TGTGCCAGCAGCTTAGATCCAGTTGGCGAGCAGTACTTC.